One T cell receptor beta chain is described in this entry. Its target is not known. Trimming took 0 bases from V and 7 from J, leaving 13 bases between them. From germline, CDR1 is MNHEY and CDR2 SMNVEV (reference sequence). This CDR3 spans 15 amino acids. The data were obtained in a study of chemoradiotherapy in HPV16-positive cancers. Study-level findings and limits: Non-HPV-specific T cells did not expand in tumors during treatment, whereas candidate HPV-specific clones and E7-related motifs did. HPV-specific T cells were functionally defined from only two HPV16-positive patients.

Produced via immunoSEQ multiplex PCR; TCRdb's table is partial and in-frame only. Here the sample spans roughly 7,100 clones, around 85% being singletons. Samples were taken several times over chemoradiotherapy. The chain is built from TRBV27 and TRBJ2-1; D is possibly TRBD1 (5 bases). This sequence originates from a human donor with HPV-associated anogenital cancer. The sample here was blood, taken from a patient who underwent chemoradiotherapy. CDR3 residues: CASSLSGVYMNEQFF. The CDR3 DNA sequence: TGTGCCAGCAGTTTATCAGGGGTCTATATGAATGAGCAGTTCTTC.